The table lists the clone carrying this T cell receptor (beta chain) with many counts. Antigen specificity is unknown. This sample was taken from a study of glioma-infiltrating T cells. Whole-study findings and limits: Tissue-blood divergence was below expectation in non-neoplastic patients, above in gliomas.

The germline gives CDR1 MNHNS, CDR2 SASEGT. V lost 6 bases and J lost 1; bases outside the gene matches: 6. This CDR3 is 15 amino acids long. TCR alpha and beta CDR3 regions were amplified from RNA using iRepertoire nested multiplex PCR. One-step reverse transcription and amplification started from roughly 100-400 ng of tissue mRNA or PBMC total RNA. TCRdb re-called the multiplex PCR reads through MiXCR, storing one row per CDR3 protein. Among approximately 40,000 distinct CDR3 sequences, 20% to 25% were seen once, and the ten largest hold approximately 6.4%. The sequencing sample was made of glioma tissue, nonneoplastic brain tissue, or PBMCs (not recorded which). This chain connects TRBV6-1 to TRBJ1-1; 9 nucleotides line up with TRBD1. The clonotype originates from a human donor with low-grade glioma or glioblastoma, undergoing nonglioma brain surgery, or in good health (not recorded which). CDR3 protein: CASSSYRGPNTEAFF. The CDR3, as DNA: TGTGCCAGCAGCTCATACAGGGGGCCGAACACTGAAGCTTTCTTT.